This TCR beta chain was identified in a study of shared clonotypes between healthy human individuals. General observations from the study: Among four donors, about 5% of naive CD4 clonotypes were found in common.

To note about this clone: Its target is not known.

The V end was cut by 8 bases, the J end by 10 bases, with 21 bases between. The CDR3 covers 14 residues. Germline CDR1 is SGHTA and CDR2 is FQGNSA. Each of the donors was a healthy adult who was HIV-negative and had not had a recent acute infection or vaccination. Assay used: immunoSEQ multiplex PCR; TCRdb lists only in-frame clones, some missing. The sample holds approximately 1.4 million clones; 95% to 99% are singletons and the top ten take about 0.42%. The chain combines TRBV7-2 with TRBJ2-1; D is perhaps TRBD2 (5 bases). This TCR was sampled from a man younger than 40 in good health. The specimen was naive CD4+ T cells sorted from blood. Subset denoted: CD45RA+ positively selected. The CDR3 nucleotides read TGTGCCAGCGGACCCAGTAGGTTACGGGAAGAGCAGTTCTTC. Translated, it gives CASGPSRLREEQFF.